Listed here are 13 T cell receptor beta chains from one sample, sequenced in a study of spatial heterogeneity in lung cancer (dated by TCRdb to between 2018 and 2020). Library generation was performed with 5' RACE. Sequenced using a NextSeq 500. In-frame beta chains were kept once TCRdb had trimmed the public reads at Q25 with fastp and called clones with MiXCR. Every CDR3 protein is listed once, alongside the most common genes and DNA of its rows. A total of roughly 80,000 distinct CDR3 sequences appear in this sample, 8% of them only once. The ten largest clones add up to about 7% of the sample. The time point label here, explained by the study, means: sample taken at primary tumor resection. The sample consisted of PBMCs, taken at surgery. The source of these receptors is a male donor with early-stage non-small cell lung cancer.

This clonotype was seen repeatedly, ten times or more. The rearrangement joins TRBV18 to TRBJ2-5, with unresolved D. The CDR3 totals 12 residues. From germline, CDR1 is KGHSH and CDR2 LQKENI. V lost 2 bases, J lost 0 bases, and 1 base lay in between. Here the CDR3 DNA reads TGTGCCAGCTCACCAAACCAAGAGACCCAGTACTTC. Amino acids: CASSPNQETQYF.

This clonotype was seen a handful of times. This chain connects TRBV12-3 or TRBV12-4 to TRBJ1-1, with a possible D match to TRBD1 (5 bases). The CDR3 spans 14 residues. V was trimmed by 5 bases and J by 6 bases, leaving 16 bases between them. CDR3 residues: CASSPTDRQPEAFF. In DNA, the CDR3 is TGTGCCAGCAGTCCGACCGACCGACAGCCTGAAGCTTTCTTT.

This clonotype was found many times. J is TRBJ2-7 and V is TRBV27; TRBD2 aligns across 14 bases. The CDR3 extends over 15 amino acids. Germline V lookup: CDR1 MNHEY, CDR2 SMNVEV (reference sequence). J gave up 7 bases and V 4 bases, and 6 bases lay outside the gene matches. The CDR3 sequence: CASSSGLAGVDEQYF. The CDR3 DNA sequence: TGTGCCAGCAGTTCGGGACTAGCGGGAGTAGATGAGCAGTACTTC.

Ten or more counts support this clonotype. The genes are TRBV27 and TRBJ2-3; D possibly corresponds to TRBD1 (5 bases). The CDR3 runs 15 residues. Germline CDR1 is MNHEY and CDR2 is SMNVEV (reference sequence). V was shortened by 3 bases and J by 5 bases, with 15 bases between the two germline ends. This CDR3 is CASSFSPIGQDTQYF. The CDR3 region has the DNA TGTGCCAGCAGTTTCTCCCCAATTGGACAAGATACGCAGTATTTT.

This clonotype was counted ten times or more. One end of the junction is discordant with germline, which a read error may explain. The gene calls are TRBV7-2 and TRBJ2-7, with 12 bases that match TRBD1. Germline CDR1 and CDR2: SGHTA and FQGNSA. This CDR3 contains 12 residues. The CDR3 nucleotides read TGTGCCAGCAGCTTGGGACAGGGGGCGGTTATCTTC. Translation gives CASSLGQGAVIF.

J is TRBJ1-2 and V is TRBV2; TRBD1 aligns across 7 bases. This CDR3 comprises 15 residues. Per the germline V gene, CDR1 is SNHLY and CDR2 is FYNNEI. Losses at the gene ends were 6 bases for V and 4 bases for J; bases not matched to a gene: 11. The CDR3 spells CASRPGTVGAYGYTF. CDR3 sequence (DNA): TGTGCCAGCAGACCCGGGACAGTGGGGGCCTATGGCTACACCTTC.

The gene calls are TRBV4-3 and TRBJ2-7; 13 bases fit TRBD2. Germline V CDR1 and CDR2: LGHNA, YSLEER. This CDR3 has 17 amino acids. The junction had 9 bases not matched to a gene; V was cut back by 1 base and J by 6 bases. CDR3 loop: CASSQGLAGGPTTEQYF. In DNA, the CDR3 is TGCGCCAGCAGCCAAGGACTAGCGGGGGGACCAACTACCGAGCAGTACTTC.

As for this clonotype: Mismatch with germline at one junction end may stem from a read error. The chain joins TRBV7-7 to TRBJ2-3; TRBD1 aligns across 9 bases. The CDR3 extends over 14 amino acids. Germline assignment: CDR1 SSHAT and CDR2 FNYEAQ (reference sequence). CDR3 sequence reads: CASSPWTGDHTQYF. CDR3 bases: TGTGCTAGCAGCCCTTGGACAGGGGATCATACGCAGTATTTT.

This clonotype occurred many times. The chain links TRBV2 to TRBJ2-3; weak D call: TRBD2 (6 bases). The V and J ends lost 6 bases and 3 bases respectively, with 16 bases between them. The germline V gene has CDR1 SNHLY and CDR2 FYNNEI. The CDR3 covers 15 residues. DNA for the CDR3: TGTGCCAGCAGACTACCTAGCGCTCTGACAGATACGCAGTATTTT. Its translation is CASRLPSALTDTQYF.

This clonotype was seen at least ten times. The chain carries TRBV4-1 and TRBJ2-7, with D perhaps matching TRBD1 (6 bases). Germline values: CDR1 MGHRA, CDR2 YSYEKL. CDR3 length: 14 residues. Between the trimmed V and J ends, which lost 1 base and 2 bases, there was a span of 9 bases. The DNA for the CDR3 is TGCGCCAGCAGCCAAGGACAGGTAACCTACGAGCAGTACTTC. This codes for CASSQGQVTYEQYF.

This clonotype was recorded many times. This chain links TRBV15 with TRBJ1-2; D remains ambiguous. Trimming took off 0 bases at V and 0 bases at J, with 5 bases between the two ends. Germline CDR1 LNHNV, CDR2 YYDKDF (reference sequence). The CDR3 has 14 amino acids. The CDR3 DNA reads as TGTGCCACCAGCAGAGATCCTGCTAACTATGGCTACACCTTC. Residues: CATSRDPANYGYTF.

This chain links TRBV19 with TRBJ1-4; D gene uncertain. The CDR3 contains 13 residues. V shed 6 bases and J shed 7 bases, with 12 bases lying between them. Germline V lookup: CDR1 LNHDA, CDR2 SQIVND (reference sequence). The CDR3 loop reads CASREPWSEKLFF. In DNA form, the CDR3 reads TGTGCCAGTAGGGAACCGTGGAGTGAAAAACTGTTTTTT.

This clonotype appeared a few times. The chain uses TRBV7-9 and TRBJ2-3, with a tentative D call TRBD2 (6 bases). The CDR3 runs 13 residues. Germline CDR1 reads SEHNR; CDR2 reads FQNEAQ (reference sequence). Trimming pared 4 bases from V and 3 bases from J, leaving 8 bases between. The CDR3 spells CASSYRETDTQYF. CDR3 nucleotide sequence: TGTGCCAGCAGCTACCGGGAGACAGATACGCAGTATTTT.